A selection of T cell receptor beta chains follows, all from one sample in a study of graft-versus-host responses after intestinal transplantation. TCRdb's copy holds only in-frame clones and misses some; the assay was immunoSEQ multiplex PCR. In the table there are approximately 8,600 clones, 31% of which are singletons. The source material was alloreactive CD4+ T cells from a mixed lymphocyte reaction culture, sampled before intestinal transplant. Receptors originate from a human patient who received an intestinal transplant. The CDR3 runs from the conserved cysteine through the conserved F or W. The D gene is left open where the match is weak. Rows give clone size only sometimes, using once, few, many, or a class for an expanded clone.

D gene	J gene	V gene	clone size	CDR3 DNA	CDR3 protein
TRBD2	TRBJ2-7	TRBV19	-	TGTGCCAGTGGCCGTCGACTAGCCCCTTACTACGAGCAGTACTTC	CASGRRLAPYYEQYF
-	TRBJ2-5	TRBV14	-	TGTGCCAGCAGCCTGGGGGGGACCCAGTACTTC	CASSLGGTQYF
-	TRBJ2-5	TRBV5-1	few	TGCGCCAGCAGCTTGAGGGGCCGCCGGATCCAAGAGACCCAGTACTTC	CASSLRGRRIQETQYF
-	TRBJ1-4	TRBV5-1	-	TGCGCCAGCAGCCCTTGGACAGAAGAAAAACTGTTTTTT	CASSPWTEEKLFF
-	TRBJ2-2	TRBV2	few	TGTGCCAGCAGGGAGGTCCCCGGGGAGCTGTTTTTT	CASREVPGELFF
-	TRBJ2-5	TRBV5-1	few	TGCGCCAGCAGCTTAGGAGTCAGGGTAGGAGAGACCCAGTACTTC	CASSLGVRVGETQYF
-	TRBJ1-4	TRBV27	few	TGTGCCAGCAGTTCTAGACAGTTTAATGAAAAACTGTTTTTT	CASSSRQFNEKLFF
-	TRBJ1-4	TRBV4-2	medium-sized	TGTGCCAGCAGCCGCGTGTCGGGGGAACGGAATGAAAAACTGTTTTTT	CASSRVSGERNEKLFF
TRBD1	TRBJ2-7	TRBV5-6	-	TGTGCCAGCAGCTTGGCCCCGGGACAGGACTACGAGCAGTACTTC	CASSLAPGQDYEQYF
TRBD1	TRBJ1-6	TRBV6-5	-	TGTGCCAGCAGTGCCGGGACAGGGACTGCCCTCGTCCACTTT	CASSAGTGTALVHF
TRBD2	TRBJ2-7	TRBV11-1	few	TGTGCCAGCAGCTTAGTCAGCGGGAGTGTTTACGAGCAGTACTTC	CASSLVSGSVYEQYF
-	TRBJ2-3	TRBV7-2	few	TGTGCCAGCAGCTGGGGCCCATCGAAGGATACGCAGTATTTT	CASSWGPSKDTQYF
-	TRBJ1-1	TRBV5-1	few	TGCGCCAGCAGCTTGGCCGTGGGAGACACTGAAGCTTTCTTT	CASSLAVGDTEAFF
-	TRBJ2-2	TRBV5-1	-	TGCGCCAGCAGCCCCTCGCCCAGGGGTGGCACCGGGGAGCTGTTTTTT	CASSPSPRGGTGELFF
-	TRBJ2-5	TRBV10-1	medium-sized	TGCGCCAGCAGTGAGTGGTCCTCCCGGGAGTACTTC	CASSEWSSREYF
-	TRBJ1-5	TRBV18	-	TGTGCCAGCTCACCATCCCAGCGGGGTCAGCCCCAGCATTTT	CASSPSQRGQPQHF
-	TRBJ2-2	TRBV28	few	TGTGCCAACCCTGAGGAACAGGTGTCGAACACCGGGGAGCTGTTTTTT	CANPEEQVSNTGELFF
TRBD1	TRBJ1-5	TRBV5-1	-	TGCGCCAGCAGCTTGGACAGGGGTCAGCCCCAGCATTTT	CASSLDRGQPQHF
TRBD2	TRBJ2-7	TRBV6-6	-	TGTGCCAGCAGTCAGCTAGCGGGAGTTGTCTACGAGCAGTACTTC	CASSQLAGVVYEQYF
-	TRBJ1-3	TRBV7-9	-	TGTGCCAGCAGCTTACAGGGTCTCGTTGCTGGAAACACCATATATTTT	CASSLQGLVAGNTIYF
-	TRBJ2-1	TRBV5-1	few	TGCGCCAGCAGCTTGTATGGTAGAGGGATTGGGGATGAGCAGTTCTTC	CASSLYGRGIGDEQFF
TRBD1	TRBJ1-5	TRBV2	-	TGTGCCAGCAGCCTTACGGGGACAGGAATTGGGCAGCCCCAGCATTTT	CASSLTGTGIGQPQHF